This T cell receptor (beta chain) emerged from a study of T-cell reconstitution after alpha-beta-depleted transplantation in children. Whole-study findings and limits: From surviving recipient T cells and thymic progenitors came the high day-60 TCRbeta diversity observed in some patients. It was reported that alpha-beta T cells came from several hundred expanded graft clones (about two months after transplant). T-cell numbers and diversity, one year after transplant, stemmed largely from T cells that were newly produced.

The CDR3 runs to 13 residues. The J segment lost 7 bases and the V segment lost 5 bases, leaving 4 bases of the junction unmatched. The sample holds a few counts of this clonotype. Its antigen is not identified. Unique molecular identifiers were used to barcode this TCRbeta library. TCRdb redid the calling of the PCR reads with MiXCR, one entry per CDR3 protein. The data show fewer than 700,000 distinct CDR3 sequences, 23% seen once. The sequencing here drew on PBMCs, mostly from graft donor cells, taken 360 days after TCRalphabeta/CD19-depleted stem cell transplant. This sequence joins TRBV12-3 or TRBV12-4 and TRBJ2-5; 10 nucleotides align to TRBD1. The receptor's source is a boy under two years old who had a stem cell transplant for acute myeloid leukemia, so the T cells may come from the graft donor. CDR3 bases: TGTGCCAGCAGTCCACGGGACAGGGGGACCCAGTACTTC. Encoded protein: CASSPRDRGTQYF.